The 21 T cell receptor beta chains below come from one sample, sequenced in a study of regulatory T cells in long-lasting Graves disease. Indicated time point: persistent/refractory GD, antithyroid drugs over 5 years with positive TRAb. From PBMCs, RNA was extracted and then used to make the TCR library. To make TCR beta libraries, researchers used iRepertoire HTBI primers and Arm-PCR of CDR3 regions. TCRdb used MiXCR to reprocess the multiplex PCR reads, holding one entry per CDR3 protein. Of around 430,000 distinct CDR3 sequences listed, about 20% were seen once; the top ten hold 13%. This specimen consisted of peripheral blood mononuclear cells (PBMCs), obtained when the disease was refractory, from a patient treated with antithyroid drugs. The receptor set was obtained from a female donor with Graves disease.

This clonotype was counted between two and nine times. The chain couples TRBV19 to TRBJ1-2; possible D gene TRBD1, 5 bases. The V and J ends lost 5 bases and 8 bases respectively, with 15 bases between them. The CDR3 consists of 13 residues. From germline, CDR1 is LNHDA and CDR2 SQIVND (reference sequence). The CDR3 region is CASSDSRAFGYTF. CDR3 nucleotides: TGTGCCAGTAGTGACAGTAGGGCGTTCGGCTACACCTTC.

Points on this clonotype: This may arise from a read error, as a much more abundant clone is one base away. The chain is built from TRBV12-5 and TRBJ1-1; tentative D call: TRBD1 (6 bases). Trimming pared 0 bases from V and 4 bases from J, leaving 12 bases between. This CDR3 comprises 15 residues. Germline values: CDR1 LGHNT, CDR2 FRNRAP. The CDR3 DNA is TGTGCTAGTGGTTTGGTCCGGGGGCTGGGCACTGAAGCTTTCTTT. Translation gives CASGLVRGLGTEAFF. The whole variable domain, remainder taken from reference TRBV12-5 and TRBJ1-1, is DARVTQTPRHKVTEMGQEVTMRCQPILGHNTVFWYRQTMMQGLELLAYFRNRAPLDDSGMPKDRFSAEMPDATLATLKIQPSEPRDSAVYFCASGLVRGLGTEAFFGQGTRLTVV.

This clonotype was seen a few times. This chain connects TRBV20-1 to TRBJ1-4, with 9 bases lining up with TRBD1. J was trimmed by 8 bases and V by 3 bases; bases with no gene match: 19. This CDR3 is 18 amino acids long. Germline V gene data show CDR1 as DFQATT and CDR2 as SNEGSKA (reference sequence). Here the CDR3 reads CSASPYPDRGSRGEKLFF. The CDR3 DNA reads as TGCAGTGCTAGCCCGTACCCCGACAGGGGGAGCAGAGGAGAAAAACTGTTTTTT.

This rearrangement joins TRBV6-5 to TRBJ1-5; D ambiguous. CDR1 MNHEY and CDR2 SVGAGI come from the germline V gene. The CDR3 is 15 residues long. The germline V and J ends were trimmed by 0 bases and 0 bases, with 6 bases remaining between them. CDR3 region: CASSYSVGSNQPQHF. The CDR3 bases are TGTGCCAGCAGTTACTCGGTTGGTAGCAATCAGCCCCAGCATTTT.

J is TRBJ2-1 and V is TRBV9; 9 bases match TRBD1. Trimming took 6 bases from V and 5 from J; bases not matched to a gene: 9. This CDR3 has 15 residues. Germline CDR1 SGDLS, CDR2 YYNGEE. In DNA form, the CDR3 reads TGTGCCAGCACAAACCGGGACAGGGACCACAATGAGCAGTTCTTC. The encoded protein is CASTNRDRDHNEQFF.

This clonotype occurred a few times. The rearrangement uses TRBV6-2 or TRBV6-3 and TRBJ1-5, with a weak D call TRBD1 (6 bases). V lost 4 bases and J lost 6, with 16 bases in between. Looked up from germline, CDR1 is MNHEY and CDR2 is SVGEGT. This CDR3 spans 15 amino acids. CDR3 nucleotide sequence: TGTGCCAGCAGTTCCGGGACACCGGGGGGTCAGCCCCAGCATTTT. Translating gives CASSSGTPGGQPQHF.

Comments on this clonotype: This may stem from a read error, because a much larger clone lies one nucleotide away. The J gene is TRBJ1-4, the V gene TRBV6-1; possibly TRBD1 for D (5 bases). CDR3 length: 15 amino acids. The germline V gene encodes CDR1 MNHNS and CDR2 SASEGT. The CDR3 DNA sequence: TGTGCCAGCAGTCCCCCGGGGCTGGATAATGAAGAACTGTTTTTT. This codes for CASSPPGLDNEELFF.

This clonotype has only a few counts. V gene TRBV4-1 combines with J gene TRBJ1-1; possibly TRBD1 for D (5 bases). Looked up from germline, CDR1 is MGHRA and CDR2 is YSYEKL. The CDR3 is 13 amino acids. Trimming removed 1 base at V and 12 bases at J, with 15 bases between. CDR3 residues: CASSQGEAGLTFF. The CDR3 nucleotides read TGCGCCAGCAGCCAAGGAGAGGCAGGGCTAACTTTCTTT.

This clonotype was counted ten times or more. J is TRBJ1-2 and V is TRBV6-1, with D hard to call. CDR1 is MNHNS and CDR2 is SASEGT in the germline V gene. The CDR3 spans 12 residues. Trimming pared 7 bases from V and 7 bases from J, leaving 13 bases between. As DNA, the CDR3 is TGTGCCAGCACCGCTTCGGGGTCTGGCTACACCTTC. Its protein is CASTASGSGYTF.

As for this clonotype: The germline gene is not matched at one end of the junction; a read error may be the cause. The rearrangement joins TRBV5-1 to TRBJ2-7, with 11 bases matching TRBD2. The CDR3 extends over 16 amino acids. Germline loops: CDR1 SGHRS, CDR2 YFSETQ. CDR3 region: CASSAGLAEGSYEQYF. The CDR3 nucleotides read TGTGCCAGCAGCGCGGGACTAGCGGAGGGGTCCTACGAGCAGTACTTC.

This chain uses TRBV7-6 with TRBJ2-7; 8 bases fit TRBD1. Germline assignment: CDR1 SGHVS and CDR2 FNYEAQ. This CDR3 is 17 amino acids long. The trim removed 2 bases at V and 1 base at J, leaving 10 bases unmatched. Here the CDR3 reads CASSLNVRTGNSYEQYF. The CDR3 DNA reads as TGTGCCAGCAGCTTAAACGTGAGGACAGGGAATTCCTACGAGCAGTACTTC.

The sample holds a few counts of this clonotype. The J gene is TRBJ2-7, the V gene TRBV5-1, with 8 bases lining up with TRBD1. The V gene end was trimmed by 0 bases and the J gene end by 6 bases; junction bases not matched to a gene: 8. The CDR3 has 15 residues. Germline values: CDR1 SGHRS, CDR2 YFSETQ. The DNA for the CDR3 is TGCGCCAGCAGCTTGGCCAACCGGACAGGGAGCGAGCAGTACTTC. It codes for CASSLANRTGSEQYF.

This clonotype was counted a few times. Here the CDR3 DNA reads TGTGCCAGCAGCTCTAGGTTACCCTACGAGCAGTACTTC. Amino acids: CASSSRLPYEQYF. The V and J genes are TRBV5-8 and TRBJ2-7; D gene ambiguous. V was pared by 3 bases and J by 2 bases, with 9 bases between. Per germline, CDR1 SGHTS and CDR2 YDEGEE. The CDR3 length is 13 residues. Drawing the rest from reference TRBV5-8 and TRBJ2-7, the complete variable domain is EAGVTQSPTHLIKTRGQQATLRCSPISGHTSVYWYQQALGLGLQFLLWYDEGEERNRGNFPPRFSGRQFPNYSSELNVNALELEDSALYLCASSSRLPYEQYFGPGTRLTVT.

This clonotype showed up many times. This chain joins TRBV6-2 or TRBV6-3 and TRBJ2-5; tentative D call: TRBD1 (5 bases). CDR3 length equals 12 residues. Trimming stripped 2 bases from V and 5 bases from J, with 6 bases between. Germline V gene lookup returns CDR1 MNHEY and CDR2 SVGEGT. Here the CDR3 DNA reads TGTGCCAGCAGTTACAAGGGGGAGACCCAGTACTTC. Translation: CASSYKGETQYF.

The table lists this clonotype with many counts. V is TRBV19 and J is TRBJ1-1; TRBD1 might be the D (6 bases). Trimming removed 7 bases from V and 0 bases from J, with 12 bases in between. This CDR3 region has 14 residues. The V gene's germline CDR1 is LNHDA and CDR2 SQIVND (reference sequence). The CDR3, as DNA: TGTGCCAGTACCTTGGGACACCTGAACACTGAAGCTTTCTTT. Translating gives CASTLGHLNTEAFF.

This clonotype was observed at least ten times. The genes are TRBV25-1 and TRBJ1-5; D gene unclear. The V and J ends lost 3 bases and 7 bases respectively, with 7 bases between them. The CDR3 runs 12 residues. CDR1 is MGHDK, CDR2 SYGVNS, per germline. This chain's CDR3 is CASSDGGQPQHF. The CDR3 DNA reads TGTGCCAGCAGTGATGGAGGGCAGCCCCAGCATTTT.

This clonotype was seen only a few times. The rearrangement joins TRBV7-2 to TRBJ2-6; D is undetermined. The CDR3 totals 14 residues. From germline, CDR1 is SGHTA and CDR2 FQGNSA. Deletions cut 5 bases from V and 0 bases from J, with 5 bases between. In DNA form, the CDR3 reads TGTGCCAGCAGCGCAAACTCTGGGGCCAACGTCCTGACTTTC. Protein product: CASSANSGANVLTF.

The chain uses TRBV6-2 or TRBV6-3 and TRBJ1-1, with D maybe TRBD1 (6 bases). The germline V and J ends were trimmed by 0 bases and 10 bases, with 18 bases remaining between them. The CDR3 sequence is 15 residues long. Germline V lookup: CDR1 MNHEY, CDR2 SVGEGT. The CDR3 reads CASSYSGRGGAVAFF. The CDR3 DNA is TGTGCCAGCAGTTACTCGGGCAGGGGAGGGGCGGTAGCTTTCTTT.

The chain combines TRBV12-5 with TRBJ1-5; D may be TRBD1 (6 bases). Germline V gene sequence: CDR1 LGHNT, CDR2 FRNRAP. V was clipped by 0 bases and J by 3 bases, with 18 bases between them. The CDR3 covers 18 residues. The CDR3 sequence is CASGLVIGTRDSNQPQHF. CDR3 in DNA: TGTGCTAGTGGTTTGGTAATTGGGACAAGGGATTCCAATCAGCCCCAGCATTTT. The variable domain in full, with the rest retrieved from reference TRBV12-5 and TRBJ1-5, is DARVTQTPRHKVTEMGQEVTMRCQPILGHNTVFWYRQTMMQGLELLAYFRNRAPLDDSGMPKDRFSAEMPDATLATLKIQPSEPRDSAVYFCASGLVIGTRDSNQPQHFGDGTRLSIL.

The V call is TRBV29-1, the J call TRBJ2-7; 7 bases map to TRBD1. Germline lookup yields CDR1 SQVTM and CDR2 ANQGSEA. The CDR3 loop spans 14 amino acids. The J segment lost 1 base and the V segment lost 5 bases, leaving 8 bases of the junction unmatched. As DNA, the CDR3 is TGCAGCGTTCCCTCGGGACAGCGGTCCTACGAGCAGTACTTC. This gives the protein CSVPSGQRSYEQYF.

With regard to this clonotype: This may arise from a read error, as a much more abundant clone is one base away. This rearrangement joins TRBV11-1 to TRBJ2-7; no firm D call. This CDR3 is built from 12 residues. CDR1 and CDR2 (germline): SGHAT, FQDESV (reference sequence). This CDR3 is CTSSRILNEQYF. CDR3 nucleotides: TGTACCAGCAGCCGGATCTTAAACGAGCAGTACTTC.